These 31 T cell receptor beta chains were sequenced from one sample in a study of T cell responses to AZD1222 COVID-19 vaccine. Clones were sequenced by immunoSEQ multiplex PCR, and TCRdb holds only the in-frame ones, with some missing. The table has 100,000 or so clones, roughly 86% seen once; the top ten hold 5%. The sample here was peripheral blood, taken on day 0 of AZD1222 vaccination. These receptors came from an adult in good health.

V and J are TRBV28 and TRBJ1-1; D is ambiguous. The CDR3 spans 16 residues. The germline V gene has CDR1 MDHEN and CDR2 SYDVKM. Deletions cut 8 bases from V and 3 bases from J, with 22 bases between. The CDR3: CASRLRRGGRDTEAFF. In DNA, the CDR3 is TGTGCCAGCCGATTACGAAGAGGAGGCCGGGACACTGAAGCTTTCTTT.

CDR3 sequence (DNA): TGTGCCTGGGGGACAGGGGATAACTATGGCTACACCTTC. Translated: CAWGTGDNYGYTF. The chain couples TRBV30 to TRBJ1-2, with 10 bases aligning to TRBD1. Losses at the gene ends were 5 bases for V and 1 base for J; bases not matched to a gene: 1. Germline CDR1 GTSNPN, CDR2 SVGIG (reference sequence). CDR3 length equals 13 residues. Looking up the rest from reference TRBV30 and TRBJ1-2 gives the full variable domain: SQTIHQWPATLVQPVGSPLSLECTVEGTSNPNLYWYRQAAGRGLQLLFYSVGIGQISSEVPQNLSASRPQDRQFILSSKKLLLSDSGFYLCAWGTGDNYGYTFGSGTRLTVV.

This sequence joins TRBV27 and TRBJ2-7; D might be TRBD1 (6 bases). CDR1 MNHEY and CDR2 SMNVEV come from the germline V gene (reference sequence). V gave up 5 bases and J gave up 3 bases, with 17 bases separating them. This CDR3 spans 15 amino acids. Written as DNA, the CDR3 is TGTGCCAGCAGTATCAGGATGGACAGCAACTACGAGCAGTACTTC. It is translated as CASSIRMDSNYEQYF.

This clone was detected once. The rearrangement links TRBV7-9 to TRBJ2-1, with D unresolved. Trimming stripped 1 base from V and 6 bases from J, with 4 bases between. The CDR3 is made up of 12 amino acids. CDR1 and CDR2 from the germline V gene are SEHNR and FQNEAQ (reference sequence). The CDR3 nucleotides are TGTGCCAGCAGCTTAGTCCCCAATGAGCAGTTCTTC. Protein sequence: CASSLVPNEQFF.

Only one count was recorded for this clone. This sequence joins TRBV2 and TRBJ1-5; D gene unclear. Germline CDR1 and CDR2: SNHLY and FYNNEI. The CDR3 has 14 residues. Trimming cost V 2 bases and J 5 bases, with 10 bases left between them. The CDR3 is CASSERKGDQPQHF. The CDR3 bases are TGTGCCAGCAGTGAACGGAAGGGTGATCAGCCCCAGCATTTT.

Comments on this clone: Other DNA variants within this sample encode the same CDR3. The chain combines TRBV5-6 with TRBJ2-7, with a possible D match to TRBD1 (5 bases). Trimming left V 5 bases short and J 0 bases short, with 6 bases between. The length of the CDR3 is 12 residues. Germline V gene sequence: CDR1 SGHDT, CDR2 YYEEEE. In DNA, the CDR3 is TGTGCCAGCAGTAGGGGCTCCTACGAGCAGTACTTC. Translation: CASSRGSYEQYF.

This rearrangement joins TRBV6-5 to TRBJ2-7, with 14 bases fitting TRBD2. V lost 8 bases, J lost 3 bases, and 6 bases stayed unmatched. Germline CDR1 is MNHEY and CDR2 is SVGAGI. There are 15 residues in the CDR3. CDR3 DNA sequence: TGTGCCAGCGGGGGACTAGCGGGAGTTCTCTACGAGCAGTACTTC. Its protein product is CASGGLAGVLYEQYF.

The CDR3 here is CASSLRRRLSNTGELFF. DNA of the CDR3: TGTGCCAGCAGCTTGCGCCGGAGATTGTCGAACACCGGGGAGCTGTTTTTT. This chain connects TRBV5-6 to TRBJ2-2; D gene ambiguous. The V end was cut by 1 base, the J end by 0 bases, with 13 bases between. The germline gives CDR1 SGHDT, CDR2 YYEEEE. The CDR3 loop spans 17 amino acids.

The chain carries TRBV11-2 and TRBJ2-5; D remains ambiguous. V lost 0 bases and J 5 bases, leaving 7 bases between the germline ends. Looked up from germline, CDR1 is SGHAT and CDR2 is FQNNGV. The CDR3 is made up of 13 amino acids. CDR3 residues: CASSLERVETQYF. CDR3 bases: TGTGCCAGCAGCTTAGAGCGCGTTGAGACCCAGTACTTC.

The chain couples TRBV21-1 to TRBJ2-1. TRBV21-1 is a pseudogene locus. The CDR3 contains 17 residues. CDR3: CASSKRGPDSTYNEQFF. DNA of the CDR3: TGTGCCAGCAGCAAACGGGGGCCCGACAGCACCTACAATGAGCAGTTCTTC.

The J gene is TRBJ1-4, the V gene TRBV10-3, with D possibly being TRBD1 (6 bases). CDR1 and CDR2 (germline): ENHRY, SYGVKD. This CDR3 contains 14 residues. The V gene lost 2 bases and the J gene lost 8 bases, with 12 bases spanning the gap. CDR3 sequence (DNA): TGTGCCATCAGTGAGATAGGGGGTGAGGAAAAACTGTTTTTT. As protein: CAISEIGGEEKLFF.

This clone was detected only a few times. J is TRBJ2-7 and V is TRBV29-1; 8 bases agree with TRBD1. CDR1 and CDR2 from the germline V gene are SQVTM and ANQGSEA. The CDR3 has 14 residues. After removal of 4 bases from V and 0 bases from J, the junction contained 5 bases not matched to a gene. For the CDR3, the DNA is TGCAGCGTTGCAGGGGGCGCAGGCTCCTACGAGCAGTACTTC. This gives the protein CSVAGGAGSYEQYF.

The gene calls are TRBV28 and TRBJ2-7; D might be TRBD2 (5 bases). Trimming shortened V by 8 bases and J by 3 bases, and 17 bases separated the two germline ends. The CDR3 extends over 14 amino acids. Germline-derived CDR1 and CDR2 are MDHEN and SYDVKM. CDR3 loop: CASPPHPGVYEQYF. The CDR3 DNA is TGTGCCAGCCCCCCTCATCCCGGGGTCTACGAGCAGTACTTC.

The chain combines TRBV7-2 with TRBJ1-5; D not resolved. V was trimmed by 1 base and J by 6 bases, leaving 13 bases between them. Germline V gene lookup returns CDR1 SGHTA and CDR2 FQGNSA. The CDR3 runs to 15 residues. CDR3 amino acids: CASSLGSGSIQPQHF. DNA of the CDR3: TGTGCCAGCAGCTTAGGATCGGGGTCAATTCAGCCCCAGCATTTT.

V usage is TRBV9 and J usage is TRBJ2-5; unclear D gene. The germline CDR1 and CDR2 sequences are SGDLS and YYNGEE. CDR3 length: 12 amino acids. The germline V and J ends were trimmed by 3 bases and 5 bases, with 8 bases remaining between them. In DNA, the CDR3 is TGTGCCAGCAGCGGACCCTCGGAGACCCAGTACTTC. Its translation: CASSGPSETQYF.

The rearrangement joins TRBV28 to TRBJ2-7, with a weak D call TRBD2 (6 bases). V lost 8 bases, J lost 2 bases, and 16 bases lay in between. This CDR3 comprises 14 residues. Germline V lookup: CDR1 MDHEN, CDR2 SYDVKM. The CDR3 DNA follows: TGTGCCAGCGGCTTGGAGGGAATGACCTACGAGCAGTACTTC. Amino acid sequence: CASGLEGMTYEQYF.

The rearrangement links TRBV6-5 to TRBJ2-7; 9 bases align to TRBD1. Germline V CDR1 and CDR2: MNHEY, SVGAGI. This CDR3 has 15 amino acids. The junction had 10 bases not matched to a gene; V was cut back by 4 bases and J by 6 bases. The CDR3 coding sequence is TGTGCCAGCAGTTCCAGACGATTGGACAGGGGCGAGCAGTACTTC. It translates to CASSSRRLDRGEQYF.

The J gene is TRBJ1-1, the V gene TRBV15; no reliable D call. Germline CDR1 and CDR2: LNHNV and YYDKDF (reference sequence). CDR3 length equals 15 residues. V gave up 4 bases and J gave up 2 bases, with 14 bases separating them. The CDR3 nucleotides read TGTGCCACCAGCAACCCCAGTGAGGGTAACACTGAAGCTTTCTTT. Protein: CATSNPSEGNTEAFF.

There are many counts of this clone. The chain has TRBV20-1 and TRBJ2-7; possibly TRBD1 for D (5 bases). This CDR3 is 11 amino acids long. The germline CDR1 and CDR2 sequences are DFQATT and SNEGSKA (reference sequence). The V and J ends lost 5 bases and 3 bases respectively, with 8 bases between them. This CDR3 is CSASTVYEQYF. CDR3 DNA: TGCAGTGCTTCGACAGTCTACGAGCAGTACTTC.

The gene calls are TRBV7-2 and TRBJ1-1; D remains ambiguous. The germline V gene has CDR1 SGHTA and CDR2 FQGNSA. The ends were cut back, 1 base at V and 11 bases at J, with 11 bases in the middle. CDR3 length equals 12 residues. The CDR3 sequence is CASSLGQFRAFF. The DNA for the CDR3 is TGTGCCAGCAGCTTAGGCCAGTTTAGGGCTTTCTTT.

The chain recombines TRBV4-3 with TRBJ2-1, with a weak D call TRBD2 (6 bases). Germline V gene lookup returns CDR1 LGHNA and CDR2 YSLEER. This CDR3 has 15 residues. Trimming removed 1 base at V and 10 bases at J, with 17 bases between. CDR3 amino acids: CASSQVGLLGSEQFF. For the CDR3, the DNA is TGCGCCAGCAGCCAAGTGGGACTCCTAGGGTCGGAGCAGTTCTTC.

V usage is TRBV9 and J usage is TRBJ1-1, with TRBD1 as a possible D gene (5 bases). Germline CDR1 is SGDLS and CDR2 is YYNGEE. Trimming left V 3 bases short and J 1 base short, with 19 bases between. The CDR3 loop spans 17 amino acids. CDR3: CASSAQDRGRGNTEAFF. Written as DNA, the CDR3 is TGTGCCAGCAGCGCCCAAGATCGGGGACGCGGGAACACTGAAGCTTTCTTT.

The chain combines TRBV10-3 with TRBJ2-2; D possibly corresponds to TRBD1 (6 bases). The V end was cut by 6 bases, the J end by 2 bases, with 13 bases between. Germline CDR1 is ENHRY and CDR2 is SYGVKD. The CDR3 length is 15 residues. This CDR3 reads CAIREAGVNTGELFF. For the CDR3, the DNA is TGTGCCATCAGGGAGGCAGGGGTCAACACCGGGGAGCTGTTTTTT.

The chain carries TRBV18 and TRBJ2-5; 10 nucleotides match TRBD1. With V trimmed by 3 bases and J by 3 bases, 4 bases remained unmatched. This CDR3 is built from 15 residues. CDR1 is KGHSH and CDR2 is LQKENI in the germline V gene. CDR3 nucleotides: TGTGCCAGCTCACCCCCGGGACAGGGGAAAGAGACCCAGTACTTC. As protein: CASSPPGQGKETQYF.

Only one count was recorded for this clone. The genes are TRBV5-1 and TRBJ2-6; 8 positions match TRBD1. After removal of 1 base from V and 4 bases from J, the junction contained 13 bases not matched to a gene. Per germline, CDR1 SGHRS and CDR2 YFSETQ. There are 19 residues in the CDR3. The CDR3 nucleotides read TGCGCCAGCAGCTTGACGGGGACAGGCCCCCCTATGGGGGCCAACGTCCTGACTTTC. Protein: CASSLTGTGPPMGANVLTF.

In its sample, this clone was seen once. The chain's CDR3 is CSASSRGQQPQHF. In nucleotides, the CDR3 is TGCAGTGCTAGTTCGAGGGGGCAACAGCCCCAGCATTTT. This chain joins TRBV20-1 and TRBJ1-5; the match to TRBD1 covers 7 bases. The germline V gene has CDR1 DFQATT and CDR2 SNEGSKA (reference sequence). The CDR3 loop spans 13 amino acids. J was trimmed by 7 bases and V by 3 bases; bases with no gene match: 6.

This clone was found a few times. The J gene is TRBJ2-7, the V gene TRBV27; 8 bases fit TRBD1. The V and J ends lost 6 bases and 0 bases, in that order; junction bases with no gene match: 4. The V gene's germline CDR1 is MNHEY and CDR2 SMNVEV (reference sequence). The CDR3 contains 14 residues. In DNA, the CDR3 is TGTGCCAGCAGGCGGACAGGGATCTCCTACGAGCAGTACTTC. Translating gives CASRRTGISYEQYF.

The chain has TRBV20-1 and TRBJ1-4; maybe TRBD1 (5 bases). This CDR3 comprises 13 residues. Germline V gives CDR1 DFQATT, CDR2 SNEGSKA (reference sequence). V dropped 3 bases and J dropped 8 bases, with 13 bases sitting between them. The CDR3 reads CSASRGYEEKLFF. The CDR3 DNA reads TGCAGTGCTAGTCGGGGGTACGAAGAAAAACTGTTTTTT.

The chain recombines TRBV7-2 with TRBJ2-3; the match to TRBD2 covers 7 bases. Germline V gene sequence: CDR1 SGHTA, CDR2 FQGNSA. Trimming removed 4 bases from V and 7 bases from J; junction bases left unmatched: 17. CDR3 length: 17 residues. CDR3 residues: CASSSPSLGGSPYTQYF. The CDR3 region has the DNA TGTGCCAGCAGCTCGCCCTCTCTTGGCGGGAGCCCTTATACGCAGTATTTT.

The V gene is TRBV5-1, the J gene TRBJ2-3; 10 nucleotides align to TRBD2. J was trimmed by 1 base and V by 5 bases; bases with no gene match: 1. CDR1 is SGHRS, CDR2 YFSETQ, per germline. The CDR3 is 14 amino acids. DNA for the CDR3: TGCGCCAGCAGACTAGCGGGACGCACAGATACGCAGTATTTT. Translated: CASRLAGRTDTQYF.

V usage is TRBV4-2 and J usage is TRBJ1-4, with D tentatively TRBD1 (6 bases). The germline gives CDR1 LGHNA, CDR2 YNFKEQ. This CDR3 has 16 residues. V lost 1 base and J 2 bases, leaving 11 bases between the germline ends. This CDR3 is CASSQAGGGTNEKLFF. The CDR3, as DNA: TGTGCCAGCAGCCAAGCCGGGGGCGGGACTAATGAAAAACTGTTTTTT.